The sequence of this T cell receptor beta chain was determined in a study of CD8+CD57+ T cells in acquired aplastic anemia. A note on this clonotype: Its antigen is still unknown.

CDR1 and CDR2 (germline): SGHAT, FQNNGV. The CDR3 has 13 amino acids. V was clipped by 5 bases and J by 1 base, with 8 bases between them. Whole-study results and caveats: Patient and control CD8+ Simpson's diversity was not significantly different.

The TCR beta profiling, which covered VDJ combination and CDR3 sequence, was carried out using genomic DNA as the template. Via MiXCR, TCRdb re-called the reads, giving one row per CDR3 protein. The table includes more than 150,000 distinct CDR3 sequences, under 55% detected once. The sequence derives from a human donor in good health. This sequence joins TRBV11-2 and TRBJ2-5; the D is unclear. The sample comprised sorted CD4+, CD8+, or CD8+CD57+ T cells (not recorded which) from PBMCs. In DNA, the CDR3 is TGTGCCAGCAGCCCACCCTCCCAAGAGACCCAGTACTTC. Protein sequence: CASSPPSQETQYF.